The next 19 T cell receptor beta chains were all read from a single sample in a study of cytomegalovirus exposure and HLA in healthy donors. The PCR had 60 Vbeta and 13 Jbeta primers. Some clones are missing from TCRdb's copy, which holds only in-frame ones; the method was immunoSEQ multiplex PCR. The sample includes around 130,000 clones, about 80% seen only once; the top ten take around 1.2%. Sequenced material: PBMCs. Receptor source: a girl under 10 years old in good health and CMV-seronegative.

This clone was detected only a few times. The V call is TRBV6-6, the J call TRBJ2-3, with D perhaps matching TRBD2 (6 bases). Per germline, CDR1 MNHNY and CDR2 SVGAGI (reference sequence). This CDR3 comprises 15 residues. V was pared by 1 base and J by 4 bases, with 12 bases between. CDR3 loop: CASSYLTGEADTQYF. DNA for the CDR3: TGTGCCAGCAGTTACTTGACGGGAGAGGCAGATACGCAGTATTTT.

The CDR3 protein is CAIGSPTVSQGTIYF. The CDR3 DNA is TGTGCCATCGGGTCCCCCACAGTAAGCCAAGGCACCATATATTTT. The genes are TRBV10-3 and TRBJ1-3, with unresolved D. Germline CDR1 ENHRY, CDR2 SYGVKD. Trimming left V 8 bases short and J 9 bases short, with 23 bases between. This CDR3 spans 15 amino acids.

The CDR3 region is CASSQAIEASYTF. DNA of the CDR3: TGTGCCAGCAGCCAAGCAATCGAGGCGAGCTACACCTTC. J is TRBJ1-2 and V is TRBV14; no definite D call. Germline V gives CDR1 SGHDN, CDR2 FVKESK. The CDR3 runs 13 residues. Trimming left V 1 base short and J 9 bases short, with 12 bases between. The full variable domain, completed using reference TRBV14 and TRBJ1-2, is EAGVTQFPSHSVIEKGQTVTLRCDPISGHDNLYWYRRVMGKEIKFLLHFVKESKQDESGMPNNRFLAERTGGTYSTLKVQPAELEDSGVYFCASSQAIEASYTFGSGTRLTVV.

This chain links TRBV6-1 with TRBJ2-3; tentatively, D is TRBD2 (6 bases). The V gene's germline CDR1 is MNHNS and CDR2 SASEGT. Trimming cost V 0 bases and J 4 bases, with 14 bases left between them. The CDR3 is 16 residues long. The CDR3 spells CASSEALGAGSDTQYF. In nucleotides, the CDR3 is TGTGCCAGCAGTGAAGCGTTGGGAGCGGGTTCAGATACGCAGTATTTT.

CDR3 residues: CASSVQGLGNNEQFF. The CDR3 DNA reads as TGTGCCAGCAGTGTCCAGGGCTTGGGAAACAATGAGCAGTTCTTC. The chain carries TRBV6-4 and TRBJ2-1; weak D call: TRBD1 (5 bases). The germline V and J ends were trimmed by 4 bases and 5 bases, with 15 bases remaining between them. The CDR3 is made up of 15 amino acids. Looked up from germline, CDR1 is MRHNA and CDR2 is SNTAGT.

J is TRBJ2-5 and V is TRBV7-2; 10 positions match TRBD2. The junction had 5 bases not matched to a gene; V was cut back by 0 bases and J by 7 bases. The CDR3 extends over 15 amino acids. Per germline, CDR1 SGHTA and CDR2 FQGNSA. The CDR3 is CASSLASLAGVTQYF. CDR3 nucleotide sequence: TGTGCCAGCAGCTTAGCTTCCCTAGCGGGGGTGACCCAGTACTTC.

The chain couples TRBV7-2 to TRBJ1-2; 10 nucleotides match TRBD1. CDR1 and CDR2 from the germline V gene are SGHTA and FQGNSA. V shed 1 base and J 9 bases; nucleotides not matched to a gene: 8. This CDR3 comprises 15 residues. The CDR3 nucleotides are TGTGCCAGCAGCTTAGTCGGACAGGGGGTAATTAGCTACACCTTC. Protein product: CASSLVGQGVISYTF.

The chain has TRBV30 and TRBJ2-3; 12 nucleotides line up with TRBD2. Germline V gives CDR1 GTSNPN, CDR2 SVGIG (reference sequence). The V segment lost 0 bases and the J segment 2 bases; nucleotides outside the gene matches: 12. CDR3 length: 19 amino acids. DNA for the CDR3: TGTGCCTGGAGTGTTAAGAACCTAGCGGGAGGGCCCTACACAGATACGCAGTATTTT. As protein: CAWSVKNLAGGPYTDTQYF.

The genes are TRBV27 and TRBJ2-3, with D uncertain. Germline V CDR1 and CDR2: MNHEY, SMNVEV (reference sequence). The CDR3 totals 15 residues. The V gene lost 5 bases and the J gene lost 0 bases, with 12 bases spanning the gap. CDR3 in DNA: TGTGCCAGCAGTCCAGGTGGCCTTAGCACAGATACGCAGTATTTT. It codes for CASSPGGLSTDTQYF.

The chain uses TRBV2 and TRBJ1-2; D is unresolved. This CDR3 has 13 residues. The germline V gene encodes CDR1 SNHLY and CDR2 FYNNEI. Trimming took off 0 bases at V and 7 bases at J, with 9 bases between the two ends. CDR3 sequence: CASSEAKTIGYTF. CDR3 DNA: TGTGCCAGCAGTGAAGCAAAAACTATTGGCTACACCTTC. Full variable domain (outside the CDR3, taken from reference TRBV2 and TRBJ1-2): EPEVTQTPSHQVTQMGQEVILRCVPISNHLYFYWYRQILGQKVEFLVSFYNNEISEKSEIFDDQFSVERPDGSNFTLKIRSTKLEDSAMYFCASSEAKTIGYTFGSGTRLTVV.

With regard to this clone: This same CDR3 is encoded by further DNA sequences in the sample. The genes are TRBV4-2 and TRBJ2-5, with D perhaps matching TRBD2 (6 bases). The CDR3 runs 18 residues. V was clipped by 5 bases and J by 1 base, with 23 bases between them. The germline gives CDR1 LGHNA, CDR2 YNFKEQ. CDR3 sequence (DNA): TGTGCCAGCAGCGAGGGGCGGTTGACTAGTGGGAGCCAAGAGACCCAGTACTTC. It yields the protein CASSEGRLTSGSQETQYF.

This clone was seen a single time. The chain combines TRBV28 with TRBJ1-5, with D possibly matching TRBD1 (5 bases). CDR3 size: 15 residues. The ends were cut back, 3 bases at V and 3 bases at J, with 12 bases in the middle. The germline V gene has CDR1 MDHEN and CDR2 SYDVKM. For the CDR3, the DNA is TGTGCCAGCAGTTTTCAAAGGGGAACCAATCAGCCCCAGCATTTT. Translation: CASSFQRGTNQPQHF.

V gene TRBV6-1 combines with J gene TRBJ1-6; weak D call: TRBD1 (5 bases). This CDR3 is 15 amino acids long. Looked up from germline, CDR1 is MNHNS and CDR2 is SASEGT. V was pared by 4 bases and J by 2 bases, with 9 bases between. CDR3 in amino acids: CASSVGVTYNSPLHF. The CDR3 nucleotides are TGTGCCAGCAGTGTAGGGGTCACCTATAATTCACCCCTCCACTTT.

This clone was counted a few times. The chain joins TRBV4-2 to TRBJ2-3; 8 bases match TRBD2. J was trimmed by 2 bases and V by 1 base; bases with no gene match: 8. The germline V gene has CDR1 LGHNA and CDR2 YNFKEQ. This CDR3 is 17 amino acids long. CDR3 amino acids: CASSQAVSGIPTDTQYF. In DNA, the CDR3 is TGTGCCAGCAGCCAAGCGGTTAGCGGGATTCCCACAGATACGCAGTATTTT.

The chain has TRBV5-1 and TRBJ2-1; 9 bases are a match to TRBD2. Trimming removed 0 bases from V and 2 bases from J; junction bases left unmatched: 6. This CDR3 has 17 amino acids. Germline V CDR1 and CDR2: SGHRS, YFSETQ. CDR3 coding DNA: TGCGCCAGCAGCTTGGTTATAGGCGGGGGGGCCTACAATGAGCAGTTCTTC. Amino acids: CASSLVIGGGAYNEQFF.

The V and J genes are TRBV7-8 and TRBJ2-3; perhaps TRBD2 as D (5 bases). Germline loops: CDR1 SGHVS, CDR2 FQNEAQ. The CDR3 has 17 residues. Trimming took 2 bases from V and 0 from J, leaving 15 bases between them. DNA for the CDR3: TGTGCCAGCAGCTTAATACGGACTGGCGGGAGCACAGATACGCAGTATTTT. Its translation is CASSLIRTGGSTDTQYF.

The chain has TRBV28 and TRBJ2-7, with TRBD1 identical over 11 bases. In germline, CDR1 is MDHEN, CDR2 SYDVKM. The CDR3 is made up of 18 amino acids. Losses at the gene ends were 5 bases for V and 2 bases for J; bases not matched to a gene: 14. CDR3 amino acids: CASSPLSPGQGAAYEQYF. As DNA, the CDR3 is TGTGCCAGCAGTCCTCTGAGCCCTGGACAGGGGGCGGCCTACGAGCAGTACTTC.

The sample holds a few counts of this clone. This chain uses TRBV7-9 with TRBJ1-1; D is possibly TRBD1 (5 bases). The CDR3 sequence is 12 residues long. Between the trimmed V and J ends, which lost 5 bases and 7 bases, there was a span of 11 bases. CDR1 and CDR2 (germline): SEHNR, FQNEAQ (reference sequence). The chain's CDR3 is CASSPLGGEAFF. CDR3 DNA sequence: TGTGCCAGCAGCCCCTTGGGGGGTGAAGCTTTCTTT.

This clone has just a few counts. The rearrangement uses TRBV4-1 and TRBJ1-1; D remains unclear. Germline CDR1 and CDR2: MGHRA and YSYEKL. V lost 3 bases to trimming and J lost 2 bases, with 16 bases between them. This CDR3 spans 16 amino acids. The CDR3 reads CASSQTFLYRNTEAFF. The CDR3 nucleotides read TGCGCCAGCAGCCAGACGTTTCTGTACAGAAACACTGAAGCTTTCTTT.